This is a list of T cell receptor beta chains from one sample in a study of cytomegalovirus exposure and HLA in healthy donors. The repertoire was sequenced with immunoSEQ multiplex PCR; TCRdb's copy has only in-frame clones and lacks some. The data show about 140,000 clones, around 77% seen once. The material sequenced was PBMCs. The receptors come from a man under 40 in good health. CDR3s include the opening cysteine and the closing phenylalanine or tryptophan. Fields, in order: clone size, V gene, D gene, J gene, CDR3 protein, CDR3 DNA. D genes are given only for firm matches. Size tells how often a clone was seen (once, few, many) or the class of an expanded clone, and some rows leave it out.

few	TRBV29-1	.	TRBJ1-3	CSVSEAGNTIYF	TGCAGCGTGTCAGAGGCTGGAAACACCATATATTTT
.	TRBV10-3	TRBD1	TRBJ2-1	CASTRGQVFF	TGTGCCTCCACCCGGGGACAGGTGTTCTTC
.	TRBV6-5	TRBD1	TRBJ2-1	CASSRAGQGQFF	TGTGCCAGCAGTAGAGCGGGACAGGGTCAGTTCTTC
.	TRBV9	.	TRBJ1-5	CASSVDPAGNQPQHF	TGTGCCAGCAGCGTAGATCCCGCAGGTAATCAGCCCCAGCATTTT
.	TRBV14	TRBD2	TRBJ2-1	CASSRGVTSGIYNEQFF	TGTGCCAGCAGCCGAGGAGTGACTAGCGGCATTTACAATGAGCAGTTCTTC
once	TRBV27	.	TRBJ1-4	CASSLSLRGRLFF	TGTGCCAGCAGTTTATCCCTTAGGGGTCGACTGTTTTTT
.	TRBV21-1	.	TRBJ1-6	CASSYRRGQVDSPLHF	TGTGCCAGCAGCTATCGCCGGGGACAAGTGGATTCACCCCTCCACTTT
.	TRBV30	TRBD1	TRBJ1-2	CAWARDRGYGGYTF	TGTGCCTGGGCCCGGGACAGGGGGTACGGTGGCTACACCTTC
.	TRBV6-5	.	TRBJ2-7	CASSLTPYEQYF	TGTGCCAGCAGTCTAACCCCCTACGAGCAGTACTTC
.	TRBV2	TRBD1	TRBJ2-1	CASKVTGYEQFF	TGTGCCAGCAAAGTGACAGGGTATGAGCAGTTCTTC
.	TRBV6-4	.	TRBJ2-3	CASSESSGSTDTQYF	TGTGCCAGCAGTGAATCCAGCGGGAGCACAGATACGCAGTATTTT
.	TRBV7-2	TRBD2	TRBJ2-1	CASSLGGRPNYNEQFF	TGTGCCAGCAGCTTAGGCGGGAGACCCAACTACAATGAGCAGTTCTTC
once	TRBV6-6	TRBD2	TRBJ2-5	CASSLAGVETQYF	TGTGCCAGCAGTCTAGCGGGAGTAGAGACCCAGTACTTC
once	TRBV19	TRBD1	TRBJ1-5	CASSTPLDRGVRNQPQHF	TGTGCCAGTAGTACCCCACTGGACAGGGGGGTTCGCAATCAGCCCCAGCATTTT
.	TRBV14	.	TRBJ1-1	CASSQLTGVPPGAFF	TGTGCCAGCAGCCAATTAACGGGGGTTCCTCCGGGAGCTTTCTTT